Presented here are 25 T cell receptor beta chains from one specimen sequenced in a study of T cell responses to AZD1222 COVID-19 vaccine. TCRdb's copy holds only in-frame clones and misses some; the assay was immunoSEQ multiplex PCR. This table has around 130,000 clones, around 94% appearing once. The material sequenced was peripheral blood, taken on day 0 of AZD1222 vaccination. The receptors shown here come from an adult in good health.

This chain joins TRBV11-2 and TRBJ2-7; 13 bases line up with TRBD2. This CDR3 is 15 amino acids long. After removal of 4 bases from V and 7 bases from J, the junction contained 7 bases not matched to a gene. Germline assignment: CDR1 SGHAT and CDR2 FQNNGV. The CDR3 loop reads CASSWPGTSGVEQYF. The CDR3 nucleotides read TGTGCCAGCAGCTGGCCCGGGACTAGCGGGGTGGAGCAGTACTTC.

The chain carries TRBV10-3 and TRBJ2-1; 9 bases align to TRBD2. Germline trimming cut 10 bases from V and 9 bases from J; bases unmatched to any gene: 10. This CDR3 region has 13 residues. Germline loops: CDR1 ENHRY, CDR2 SYGVKD. This CDR3 reads CATVGREGGEQFF. The CDR3, as DNA: TGTGCCACCGTCGGGCGGGAGGGTGGTGAGCAGTTCTTC.

J is TRBJ1-5 and V is TRBV24-1; D is unresolved. Germline CDR1 reads KGHDR; CDR2 reads SFDVKD. The CDR3 runs to 14 residues. Trimming removed 5 bases from V and 2 bases from J, with 9 bases in between. The CDR3, as DNA: TGTGCCACCAGTGGCGCGAGCCGCAATCAGCCCCAGCATTTT. It is translated as CATSGASRNQPQHF.

The V call is TRBV5-8, the J call TRBJ2-7; 8 bases fit TRBD2. The V gene end was trimmed by 6 bases and the J gene end by 0 bases; junction bases not matched to a gene: 11. This CDR3 region has 16 residues. CDR1 and CDR2 from the germline V gene are SGHTS and YDEGEE. The CDR3 loop reads CASTPRRGTSSYEQYF. CDR3 nucleotide sequence: TGTGCCAGCACCCCACGGAGGGGGACTAGCTCCTACGAGCAGTACTTC.

The chain uses TRBV18 and TRBJ2-3, with TRBD2 as a possible D gene (6 bases). The germline CDR1 and CDR2 sequences are KGHSH and LQKENI. Trimming took 1 base from V and 1 from J, leaving 12 bases between them. The CDR3 has 16 residues. CDR3 sequence reads: CASSPQGGTRTDTQYF. CDR3 bases: TGTGCCAGCTCACCACAAGGCGGGACCCGCACAGATACGCAGTATTTT.

The genes are TRBV18 and TRBJ2-1, with D unclear. The length of the CDR3 is 13 residues. Trimming took 2 bases from V and 6 from J, leaving 8 bases between them. CDR1 is KGHSH, CDR2 LQKENI, per germline. The CDR3 here is CASSPSRFNEQFF. The CDR3 bases are TGTGCCAGCTCACCATCTAGATTCAATGAGCAGTTCTTC.

The chain carries TRBV6-2 or TRBV6-3 and TRBJ2-1; the D gene is possibly TRBD1 (6 bases). CDR3 length: 14 residues. Germline CDR1 reads MNHEY; CDR2 reads SVGEGT. Between the trimmed V and J ends, which lost 5 bases and 6 bases, there was a span of 14 bases. The CDR3 nucleotides read TGTGCCAGCAGTCCAAGAGGACAGCTCAATGAGCAGTTCTTC. This sequence encodes CASSPRGQLNEQFF.

The rearrangement joins TRBV5-1 to TRBJ1-2, with D perhaps matching TRBD1 (5 bases). The V and J ends lost 2 bases and 7 bases respectively, with 12 bases between them. The CDR3 runs to 13 residues. Germline CDR1 SGHRS, CDR2 YFSETQ. CDR3 DNA: TGCGCCAGCAGCTTACAGGTTATGGCTGGCTACACCTTC. Amino acid sequence: CASSLQVMAGYTF.

The chain employs TRBV19 and TRBJ2-1; either TRBD1 or TRBD2 may fit D (5 bases each). From germline, CDR1 is LNHDA and CDR2 SQIVND (reference sequence). V was pared by 6 bases and J by 7 bases, with 22 bases between. The CDR3 is 16 residues long. For the CDR3, the DNA is TGTGCCAGTAGCCCACCCGGGACGACATGGAGGAATGAGCAGTTCTTC. Protein product: CASSPPGTTWRNEQFF.

This chain links TRBV3-1 (or the pseudogene TRBV3-2) with TRBJ1-2; D unresolved. Per the germline V gene, CDR1 is LGHDT and CDR2 is YNNKEL (reference sequence). Trimming took 0 bases from V and 3 from J, leaving 11 bases between them. The CDR3 covers 15 residues. CDR3 nucleotides: TGTGCCAGCAGCCAAGACCCTACAACCTACTATGGCTACACCTTC. This encodes CASSQDPTTYYGYTF.

V gene TRBV4-3 combines with J gene TRBJ1-5; TRBD1 is a possible D gene (6 bases). The germline V gene has CDR1 LGHNA and CDR2 YSLEER. V lost 2 bases, J lost 5 bases, and 13 bases lay in between. This CDR3 is 15 amino acids long. Written as DNA, the CDR3 is TGCGCCAGCAGCCAAACCAGGGGCCGAGATCAGCCCCAGCATTTT. Residues: CASSQTRGRDQPQHF.

CDR3 bases: TGTGCCAGCAGCTTGGACAGGAGGAATGAGCAGTTCTTC. Protein sequence: CASSLDRRNEQFF. The rearrangement joins TRBV5-4 to TRBJ2-1; TRBD1 or TRBD2 may be the D gene (5 bases each). The CDR3 consists of 13 residues. V was clipped by 0 bases and J by 7 bases, with 8 bases between them. Germline values: CDR1 SGHNT, CDR2 YYREEE (reference sequence). Together with reference TRBV5-4 and TRBJ2-1, the CDR3 gives the full variable domain: ETGVTQSPTHLIKTRGQQVTLRCSSQSGHNTVSWYQQALGQGPQFIFQYYREEENGRGNFPPRFSGLQFPNYSSELNVNALELDDSALYLCASSLDRRNEQFFGPGTRLTVL.

V gene TRBV18 combines with J gene TRBJ1-5; no definite D call. CDR1 KGHSH and CDR2 LQKENI come from the germline V gene. V was pared by 4 bases and J by 0 bases, with 16 bases between. This CDR3 spans 17 amino acids. The CDR3 reads CASSQVHSQYSNQPQHF. Here the CDR3 DNA reads TGTGCCAGCTCACAAGTACACAGCCAATATAGCAATCAGCCCCAGCATTTT.

Note on this clone: Relative to the germline gene, one junction end is altered; a read error may explain this. This chain uses TRBV11-2 with TRBJ2-1, with a tentative D call TRBD1 (5 bases). The germline V gene encodes CDR1 SGHAT and CDR2 FQNNGV. The CDR3 is 18 amino acids. CDR3 residues: CASSLDRALFGATNGQFF. The CDR3 nucleotides read TGTGCCAGCAGCTTAGATCGGGCCCTCTTTGGGGCAACAAATGGGCAGTTCTTC.

This chain uses TRBV7-9 with TRBJ1-1; D may be TRBD1 (5 bases). V lost 2 bases, J lost 4 bases, and 17 bases lay in between. This CDR3 spans 16 amino acids. In germline, CDR1 is SEHNR, CDR2 FQNEAQ (reference sequence). CDR3 sequence (DNA): TGTGCCAGCAGCTTAATAGTTACAGGACATGGCACTGAAGCTTTCTTT. This sequence encodes CASSLIVTGHGTEAFF.

The chain couples TRBV13 to TRBJ2-5; a weak D match, TRBD1 (6 bases). In germline, CDR1 is PRHDT, CDR2 FYEKMQ (reference sequence). Trimming removed 8 bases at V and 5 bases at J, with 15 bases between. The CDR3 consists of 13 residues. The CDR3 nucleotides are TGTGCCAGCGGCAGGGGCCCCCGGGAGACCCAGTACTTC. Its protein product is CASGRGPRETQYF.

In this sample, this clone turned up once. The V call is TRBV5-1, the J call TRBJ1-1, with a possible D match to TRBD1 (5 bases). This CDR3 contains 13 residues. The germline V gene has CDR1 SGHRS and CDR2 YFSETQ. V gave up 4 bases and J gave up 7 bases, with 14 bases separating them. Here the CDR3 DNA reads TGCGCCAGCAGCCTGGCCGGGGGTTATGAAGCTTTCTTT. Protein sequence: CASSLAGGYEAFF.

The chain combines TRBV3-1 (or the pseudogene TRBV3-2) with TRBJ2-7; 7 bases are a match to TRBD1. In germline, CDR1 is LGHDT, CDR2 YNNKEL (reference sequence). There are 13 residues in the CDR3. V dropped 3 bases and J dropped 3; count of bases not matched to a gene: 2. The CDR3 protein is CASSHRGNYEQYF. The CDR3 region has the DNA TGTGCCAGCAGCCACAGGGGGAACTACGAGCAGTACTTC.

Comment on this clone: The same CDR3 is also encoded by other DNA sequences in this sample. The chain combines TRBV6-1 with TRBJ1-1, with unresolved D. The V end was cut by 2 bases, the J end by 1 base, with 5 bases between. CDR1 and CDR2 (germline): MNHNS, SASEGT. The CDR3 consists of 13 residues. Here the CDR3 DNA reads TGTGCCAGCAGTGAAAGTCAGAACACTGAAGCTTTCTTT. Its protein product is CASSESQNTEAFF.

This clone was counted a single time. This chain links TRBV5-4 with TRBJ1-6, with D maybe TRBD1 (5 bases). This CDR3 contains 14 residues. Trimming cost V 4 bases and J 9 bases, with 14 bases left between them. Germline V gene sequence: CDR1 SGHNT, CDR2 YYREEE (reference sequence). As DNA, the CDR3 is TGTGCCAGCAGCACGGACGTTAGGGGTTCACCCCTCCACTTT. Its protein is CASSTDVRGSPLHF.

In the case of this clone: One junction end disagrees with the germline gene, perhaps due to a read error. CDR3 sequence reads: CASSPYGTGTQYF. The CDR3 DNA follows: TGTGCCAGCAGCCCTTATGGGACAGGTACGCAGTATTTT. This rearrangement joins TRBV27 to TRBJ2-3, with 8 bases lining up with TRBD1. The CDR3 length is 13 residues. Germline CDR1 MNHEY, CDR2 SMNVEV (reference sequence).

The chain combines TRBV3-1 (or the pseudogene TRBV3-2) with TRBJ2-3, with 7 bases lining up with TRBD1. Germline V gene lookup returns CDR1 LGHDT and CDR2 YNNKEL (reference sequence). The CDR3 covers 16 residues. V shed 0 bases, J shed 1 base, and the junction held 4 bases outside the gene matches. The CDR3 here is CASSQDWTGGTDTQYF. DNA of the CDR3: TGTGCCAGCAGCCAAGACTGGACAGGTGGCACAGATACGCAGTATTTT.

The rearrangement joins TRBV6-6 to TRBJ1-4, with TRBD1 identical over 11 bases. Germline V gives CDR1 MNHNY, CDR2 SVGAGI (reference sequence). The CDR3 loop spans 14 amino acids. V lost 6 bases, J lost 7 bases, and 4 bases stayed unmatched. The chain's CDR3 is CASSLGQGVEKLFF. DNA of the CDR3: TGTGCCAGCAGCCTGGGACAGGGGGTTGAAAAACTGTTTTTT.

The chain has TRBV3-1 (or the pseudogene TRBV3-2) and TRBJ2-3, with 10 positions matching TRBD2. The ends lost 2 bases at V and 0 bases at J; junction bases unmatched: 5. This CDR3 is 17 amino acids long. The germline CDR1 and CDR2 sequences are LGHDT and YNNKEL (reference sequence). CDR3 in amino acids: CASSQSRTSGSTDTQYF. Here the CDR3 DNA reads TGTGCCAGCAGCCAAAGCCGGACTAGCGGTAGCACAGATACGCAGTATTTT.

V gene TRBV11-1 combines with J gene TRBJ2-1; a possible D gene is TRBD2 (5 bases). Trimming removed 4 bases at V and 4 bases at J, with 14 bases between. Germline V gene sequence: CDR1 SGHAT, CDR2 FQDESV (reference sequence). The length of the CDR3 is 15 residues. CDR3 protein: CASSSRTPEYNEQFF. The CDR3 nucleotides read TGTGCCAGCAGCTCTCGGACTCCGGAGTACAATGAGCAGTTCTTC.